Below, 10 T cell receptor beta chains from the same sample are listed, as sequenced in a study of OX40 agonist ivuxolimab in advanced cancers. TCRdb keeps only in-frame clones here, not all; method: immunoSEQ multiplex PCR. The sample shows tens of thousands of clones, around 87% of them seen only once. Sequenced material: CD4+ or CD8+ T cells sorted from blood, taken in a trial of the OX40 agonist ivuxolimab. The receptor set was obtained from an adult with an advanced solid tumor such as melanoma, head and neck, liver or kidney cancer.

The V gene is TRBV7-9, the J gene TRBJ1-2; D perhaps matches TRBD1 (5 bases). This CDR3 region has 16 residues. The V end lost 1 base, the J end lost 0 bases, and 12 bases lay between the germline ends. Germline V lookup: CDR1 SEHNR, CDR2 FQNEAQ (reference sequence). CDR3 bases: TGTGCCAGCAGCTTAGGGGGGGTCACTTCTAACTATGGCTACACCTTC. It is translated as CASSLGGVTSNYGYTF.

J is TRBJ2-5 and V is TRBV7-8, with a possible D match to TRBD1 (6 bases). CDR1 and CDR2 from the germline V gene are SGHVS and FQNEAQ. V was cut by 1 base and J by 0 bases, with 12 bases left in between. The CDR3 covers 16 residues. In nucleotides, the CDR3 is TGTGCCAGCAGCTTAGTTTTGGACAGCTACCAAGAGACCCAGTACTTC. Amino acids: CASSLVLDSYQETQYF.

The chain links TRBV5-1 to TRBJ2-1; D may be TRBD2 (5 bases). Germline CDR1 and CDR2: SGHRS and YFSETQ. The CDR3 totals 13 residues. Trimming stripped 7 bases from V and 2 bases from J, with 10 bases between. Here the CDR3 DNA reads TGCGCCAGCCGGGATGACCCCTACAATGAGCAGTTCTTC. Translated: CASRDDPYNEQFF.

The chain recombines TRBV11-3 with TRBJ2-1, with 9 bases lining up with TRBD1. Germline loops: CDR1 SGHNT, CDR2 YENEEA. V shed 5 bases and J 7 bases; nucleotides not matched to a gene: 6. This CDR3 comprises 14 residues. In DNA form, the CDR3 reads TGTGCCAGCAGCCACAGGGGGCTGAGGAATGAGCAGTTCTTC. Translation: CASSHRGLRNEQFF.

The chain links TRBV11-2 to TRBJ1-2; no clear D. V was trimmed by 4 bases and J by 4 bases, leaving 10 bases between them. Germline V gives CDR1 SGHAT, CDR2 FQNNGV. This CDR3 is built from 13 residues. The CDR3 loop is CASSSTGIYGYTF. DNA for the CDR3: TGTGCCAGCAGCTCGACTGGGATCTATGGCTACACCTTC. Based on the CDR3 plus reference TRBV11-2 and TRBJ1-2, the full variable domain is EAGVAQSPRYKIIEKRQSVAFWCNPISGHATLYWYQQILGQGPKLLIQFQNNGVVDDSQLPKDRFSAERLKGVDSTLKIQPAKLEDSAVYLCASSSTGIYGYTFGSGTRLTVV.

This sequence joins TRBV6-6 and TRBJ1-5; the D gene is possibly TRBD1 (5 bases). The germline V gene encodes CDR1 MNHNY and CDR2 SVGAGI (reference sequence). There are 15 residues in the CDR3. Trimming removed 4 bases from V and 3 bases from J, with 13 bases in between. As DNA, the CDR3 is TGTGCCAGCAGTTCCACGACGGGGGTCAATCAGCCCCAGCATTTT. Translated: CASSSTTGVNQPQHF.

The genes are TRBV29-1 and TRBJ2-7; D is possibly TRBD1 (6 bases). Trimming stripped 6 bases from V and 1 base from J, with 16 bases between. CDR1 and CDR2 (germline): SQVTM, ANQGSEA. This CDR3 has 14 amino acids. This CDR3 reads CSVEIQGRSYEQYF. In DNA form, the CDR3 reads TGCAGCGTCGAAATACAGGGTCGGTCCTACGAGCAGTACTTC.

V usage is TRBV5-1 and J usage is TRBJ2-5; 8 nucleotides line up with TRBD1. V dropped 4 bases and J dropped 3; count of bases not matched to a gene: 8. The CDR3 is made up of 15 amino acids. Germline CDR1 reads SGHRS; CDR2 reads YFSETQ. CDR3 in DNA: TGCGCCAGCAGCACGGGGGACAGGTCAGAAGAGACCCAGTACTTC. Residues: CASSTGDRSEETQYF.

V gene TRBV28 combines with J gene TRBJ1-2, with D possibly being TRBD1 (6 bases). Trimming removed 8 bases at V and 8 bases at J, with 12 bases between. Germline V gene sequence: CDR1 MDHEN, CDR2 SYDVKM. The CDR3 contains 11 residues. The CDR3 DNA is TGTGCCAGCGGCGGGGGCGTGGGCTACACCTTC. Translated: CASGGGVGYTF.

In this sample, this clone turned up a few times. Written as DNA, the CDR3 is TGTGCCAGCAGAGTGGGGGACAGGGGGAAAAAAACTTTCTTT. Protein sequence: CASRVGDRGKKTFF. The chain uses TRBV5-6 and TRBJ1-1; 11 bases agree with TRBD1. This CDR3 comprises 14 residues. V shed 5 bases and J 12 bases; nucleotides not matched to a gene: 12. The germline CDR1 and CDR2 sequences are SGHDT and YYEEEE. Using reference TRBV5-6 and TRBJ1-1 for the parts outside the CDR3, the full variable domain is DAGVTQSPTHLIKTRGQQVTLRCSPKSGHDTVSWYQQALGQGPQFIFQYYEEEERQRGNFPDRFSGHQFPNYSSELNVNALLLGDSALYLCASRVGDRGKKTFFGQGTRLTVV.